Below are 5 T cell receptor beta chains sequenced from a single sample in a study of blood T cell repertoires in COVID-19. Sequencing was performed with immunoSEQ multiplex PCR; in TCRdb, only in-frame clones are kept and a portion is missing. This table holds about 180,000 clones, roughly 83% found once. Sequencing input: PBMCs or T cells enriched from blood (not recorded which). The receptors here all came from a woman aged 25 to 39 who had recovered from COVID-19.

The chain employs TRBV7-2 and TRBJ2-7, with 9 bases matching TRBD1. Trimming removed 5 bases from V and 2 bases from J; junction bases left unmatched: 4. The CDR3 has 14 residues. Germline CDR1 is SGHTA and CDR2 is FQGNSA. The CDR3 loop is CASSPGDRAYEQYF. CDR3 coding DNA: TGTGCCAGCAGCCCAGGGGACAGGGCCTACGAGCAGTACTTC. Drawing the rest from reference TRBV7-2 and TRBJ2-7, the complete variable domain is GAGVSQSPSNKVTEKGKDVELRCDPISGHTALYWYRQSLGQGLEFLIYFQGNSAPDKSGLPSDRFSAERTGGSVSTLTIQRTQQEDSAVYLCASSPGDRAYEQYFGPGTRLTVT.

The chain links TRBV5-5 to TRBJ2-7, with D possibly TRBD2 on 5 matching bases. Germline V gives CDR1 SGHKS, CDR2 YYEKEE (reference sequence). The CDR3 consists of 15 residues. Trimming took off 4 bases at V and 0 bases at J, with 14 bases between the two ends. The CDR3 loop reads CASSPTTTYSYEQYF. The CDR3 bases are TGTGCCAGCAGCCCGACGACTACCTACTCCTACGAGCAGTACTTC.

The chain has TRBV7-9 and TRBJ1-6; the match to TRBD1 covers 7 bases. V was clipped by 6 bases and J by 6 bases; unmatched bases: 8. CDR1 and CDR2 from the germline V gene are SEHNR and FQNEAQ (reference sequence). The CDR3 runs to 15 residues. The CDR3 sequence: CASRPGQMINSPLHF. Here the CDR3 DNA reads TGTGCCAGCAGGCCGGGACAGATGATTAATTCACCCCTCCACTTT.

The chain links TRBV5-6 to TRBJ1-2; D possibly corresponds to TRBD1 (5 bases). Germline lookup yields CDR1 SGHDT and CDR2 YYEEEE. The ends were cut back, 0 bases at V and 5 bases at J, with 11 bases in the middle. This CDR3 contains 14 residues. Written as DNA, the CDR3 is TGTGCCAGCAGCTTGGCGCAGGGCCCTTATGGCTACACCTTC. This translates into CASSLAQGPYGYTF.

The rearrangement joins TRBV18 to TRBJ2-7, with a possible D match to TRBD1 (5 bases). CDR1 is KGHSH, CDR2 LQKENI, per germline. V gave up 0 bases and J gave up 2 bases, with 11 bases separating them. The CDR3 length is 15 residues. DNA for the CDR3: TGTGCCAGCTCACCACCGGGGCAGGGCCCCTACGAGCAGTACTTC. The encoded protein is CASSPPGQGPYEQYF.